This TCR beta chain was captured in a study of response to subunit inactivated influenza vaccine. TCRdb itself ran the RT-PCR reads through MiXCR, one entry per CDR3 protein. The sample contains a few hundred thousand distinct CDR3 sequences, 14% of which appear only once. General observations from the study: Researchers suggested that each seasonal influenza vaccination recruits few new T cells.

Comments on this clonotype: Its antigen is currently unknown.

CDR3 length: 15 amino acids. V lost 5 bases, J lost 1 base, and 9 bases stayed unmatched. The germline V gene encodes CDR1 GTSNPN and CDR2 SVGIG (reference sequence). The source was PBMCs from blood, collected 11 to 12 days after vaccination. The chain couples TRBV30 to TRBJ1-1, with 8 bases lining up with TRBD1. The source of this sequence is a man between 50 and 59 years old who received an inactivated influenza vaccine. CDR3 nucleotide sequence: TGTGCCTGGGATAAACCAGGGGGCGCGAACACTGAAGCTTTCTTT. It specifies CAWDKPGGANTEAFF.